The rows below give T cell receptor beta chains drawn from one sample of a study of spatial heterogeneity in lung cancer. TCRdb re-analysed the 5' RACE reads in MiXCR, keeping a single row per CDR3 protein. This sample has 60,000 to 85,000 distinct CDR3 sequences, with around 8.9% found just once. This sample comprised PBMCs, obtained at follow-up. Receptor source: a female donor with early-stage non-small cell lung cancer. CDR3s include the opening cysteine and the closing phenylalanine or tryptophan. D genes are given only for firm matches. A clone size is listed for some rows: how often the clone was seen (once, few, many), or a class if it is expanded.

TRBV5-4	TRBJ2-1	many	TRBD2	CASSDGTSGSAQFF	TGTGCCAGCAGCGACGGGACTAGCGGGAGCGCGCAGTTCTTC
TRBV5-1	TRBJ2-1	many	NA	CASSLAPGNEQFF	TGCGCCAGCAGCTTGGCTCCAGGCAATGAGCAGTTCTTC
TRBV20-1	TRBJ1-4	NA	NA	CSARGGEKLFF	TGCAGTGCAAGGGGCGGTGAAAAACTGTTTTTT
TRBV7-2	TRBJ2-1	many	NA	CASSFVNEQFF	TGTGCCAGCAGCTTTGTTAATGAGCAGTTCTTC
TRBV5-1	TRBJ1-1	many	NA	CASSLELRGMEAFF	TGCGCCAGCAGCTTGGAATTAAGGGGAATGGAAGCTTTCTTT
TRBV5-1	TRBJ2-2	many	TRBD1	CASSHDRGRTGELFF	TGCGCCAGCAGCCATGACAGGGGGCGAACCGGGGAGCTGTTTTTT
TRBV5-5	TRBJ1-1	few	NA	CASSLAGSGRMNTEAFF	TGTGCCAGCAGCTTGGCTGGGTCAGGGAGAATGAACACTGAAGCTTTCTTT
TRBV20-1	TRBJ2-1	few	NA	CSALATGFSSYNEQFF	TGCAGTGCTCTTGCTACAGGGTTCAGCTCCTACAATGAGCAGTTCTTC
TRBV15	TRBJ1-2	NA	NA	CATSRVWGTNYGYTF	TGTGCCACCAGCAGAGTGTGGGGAACTAACTATGGCTACACCTTC
TRBV18	TRBJ2-5	many	NA	CASSPSEPQETQYF	TGTGCCAGCTCACCGTCCGAGCCCCAAGAGACCCAGTACTTC
TRBV5-1	TRBJ2-7	many	NA	CASSQDYGKQYF	TGCGCCTCCTCACAGGACTACGGAAAACAGTACTTC
TRBV7-2	TRBJ2-3	few	NA	CASSLRRTDTQYF	TGTGCCAGCAGCCTCCGGCGGACAGATACGCAGTATTTT
TRBV5-1	TRBJ2-7	NA	TRBD1	CASSLSPGQGSYEQYF	TGCGCCAGCAGCTTGTCGCCGGGACAGGGTTCCTACGAGCAGTACTTC
TRBV27	TRBJ2-1	many	TRBD2	CASSSSGNVLEQFF	TGTGCCAGCAGTTCGAGCGGGAACGTACTTGAGCAGTTCTTC
TRBV28	TRBJ1-2	many	TRBD1	CASEGQASRRDTF	TGTGCCAGCGAAGGACAGGCCTCCCGACGGGACACCTTC
TRBV2	TRBJ2-7	many	NA	CASSVRDTRTYEQYF	TGTGCCAGCAGTGTTCGAGACACGAGGACCTACGAGCAGTACTTC
TRBV7-9	TRBJ2-2	many	NA	CASSSQTSPGELFF	TGTGCCAGCAGCTCCCAGACTAGTCCCGGGGAGCTGTTTTTT
TRBV5-1	TRBJ2-7	few	TRBD1	CASSSTGLIYEQYF	TGCGCCAGCAGCTCGACAGGGCTTATCTACGAGCAGTACTTC
TRBV9	TRBJ2-1	many	NA	CASSHAQGEAYNEQFF	TGTGCCAGCAGCCACGCTCAGGGTGAGGCCTACAATGAGCAGTTCTTC
TRBV12-3/TRBV12-4	TRBJ2-1	NA	TRBD2	CASSHTSGRSDEQFF	TGTGCCAGCAGCCATACTAGCGGGAGGAGCGATGAGCAGTTCTTC
TRBV28	TRBJ2-7	many	TRBD1	CASSSGQGYREQYF	TGTGCCAGCAGTTCGGGACAGGGGTACCGCGAGCAGTACTTC
TRBV10-1	TRBJ2-5	NA	NA	CASSAPGSETQYF	TGCGCCAGCAGTGCCCCGGGTTCTGAGACCCAGTACTTC
TRBV20-1	TRBJ2-7	NA	TRBD2	CSARVSGSLHEQYF	TGCAGTGCTAGAGTTAGCGGGAGTCTACACGAGCAGTACTTC
TRBV24-1	TRBJ2-2	many	TRBD1	CATSHRGYTGELFF	TGTGCCACCAGCCACAGGGGATACACCGGGGAGCTGTTTTTT
TRBV6-6	TRBJ2-1	NA	NA	CASSYGGGYNEQFF	TGTGCCAGCAGTTACGGCGGCGGGTACAATGAGCAGTTCTTC
TRBV7-3	TRBJ2-7	many	NA	CASSLRVLGAPGDEQYF	TGTGCCAGCAGCCTCCGCGTCTTGGGGGCCCCGGGGGACGAGCAGTACTTC
TRBV2	TRBJ1-1	many	NA	CASSALGNTEAFF	TGTGCCAGCAGTGCGCTCGGAAACACTGAAGCTTTCTTT
TRBV6-6	TRBJ1-6	many	NA	CASSYSSQGNSPLHF	TGTGCCAGCAGTTACTCGAGTCAGGGAAATTCACCCCTCCACTTT
TRBV6-5	TRBJ2-7	few	TRBD1	CASSPGGDRGLYEQYF	TGTGCCAGCAGCCCGGGGGGGGACAGGGGACTTTACGAGCAGTACTTC
TRBV7-7	TRBJ1-1	many	NA	CASSPDLNTEAFF	TGTGCTAGCAGCCCAGACCTGAACACTGAAGCTTTCTTT
TRBV10-3	TRBJ2-7	many	NA	CAIGKTEFYEQYF	TGTGCCATCGGAAAGACAGAGTTTTACGAGCAGTACTTC
TRBV9	TRBJ2-1	many	TRBD2	CASSVGVSGGYNEQFF	TGTGCCAGCAGCGTAGGTGTTAGCGGGGGTTACAATGAGCAGTTCTTC
TRBV15	TRBJ2-2	many	NA	CATSRAGGSGELFF	TGTGCCACCAGCAGAGCAGGGGGGAGCGGGGAGCTGTTTTTT
TRBV18	TRBJ1-6	many	NA	CASSPNADNSPLHF	TGTGCCAGCTCACCGAACGCGGATAATTCACCCCTCCACTTT
TRBV4-2	TRBJ1-1	NA	NA	CASSQGPGSYTEAFF	TGTGCCAGCAGCCAAGGGCCGGGGTCCTACACTGAAGCTTTCTTT
TRBV10-3	TRBJ2-7	NA	NA	CATERKDGGEQYF	TGTGCCACCGAGAGAAAGGACGGAGGCGAGCAGTACTTC
TRBV7-3	TRBJ2-5	many	TRBD2	CASSLAGGGGETQYF	TGTGCCAGCAGCTTGGCGGGAGGAGGAGGAGAGACCCAGTACTTC
TRBV3-1	TRBJ1-5	few	NA	CASSQGTNQPQHF	TGTGCCAGCAGCCAAGGGACGAATCAGCCCCAGCATTTT
TRBV19	TRBJ1-2	many	NA	CASNTQGANYGYTF	TGTGCCAGTAATACACAGGGAGCTAACTATGGCTACACCTTC
TRBV20-1	TRBJ1-1	many	NA	CSARDPVTEAFF	TGCAGTGCTAGAGATCCCGTGACTGAAGCTTTCTTT
TRBV3-1	TRBJ2-3	many	TRBD2	CASSKTSATDTQYF	TGTGCCAGCAGCAAGACTAGCGCCACAGATACGCAGTATTTT
TRBV5-5	TRBJ2-1	few	TRBD2	CASSLWPGRTRTGGEQFF	TGTGCCAGCAGCTTGTGGCCAGGGAGGACTAGGACCGGGGGTGAGCAGTTCTTC
TRBV11-1	TRBJ2-5	NA	NA	CASSLGSGRETQYF	TGTGCCAGCAGCTTAGGCTCAGGGAGAGAGACCCAGTACTTC
TRBV6-1	TRBJ2-7	many	NA	CASSVLTVSYEQYF	TGTGCCAGCAGTGTTCTGACAGTATCTTACGAGCAGTACTTC
TRBV24-1	TRBJ1-2	many	NA	CATSEATKDYGYTF	TGTGCCACCAGTGAGGCAACGAAAGACTATGGCTACACCTTC